Listed below are T cell receptor beta chains from one sample, sequenced in a study of blood T cells in healthy people across ages. In TCRdb, the 5' RACE reads were re-called with MiXCR into one record per CDR3 protein. The data contain approximately 1,700,000 distinct CDR3 sequences, 39% of them singletons. Sequenced sample: blood. These receptors came from a human donor in good health. Each CDR3 is given with its conserved first and last residue. Fields, in order: CDR3 protein, CDR3 DNA, clone size, J gene, D gene, V gene. A D gene is named only where the DNA matches it firmly. Expanded clones get a size class; other rows say once, few or many, or leave the size out.

CASSQDHTSGGEQFF,TGCGCCAGCAGCCAAGATCACACTAGCGGGGGTGAGCAGTTCTTC,NA,TRBJ2-1,TRBD2,TRBV4-1
CASSQDAGGAVNIQYF,TGCGCCAGCAGCCAAGACGCCGGGGGGGCCGTAAACATTCAGTACTTC,few,TRBJ2-4,TRBD2,TRBV4-3
CASRQPIYEQYF,TGCGCCAGCAGGCAGCCTATCTACGAGCAGTACTTC,few,TRBJ2-7,NA,TRBV5-1
CASTVGGRGLYEQYF,TGTGCCAGCACCGTCGGCGGGAGGGGACTGTACGAGCAGTACTTC,NA,TRBJ2-7,TRBD2,TRBV7-2
CASSQVYAGGGGGRYNEQFF,TGCGCCAGCAGCCAAGTGTATGCAGGGGGGGGCGGGGGCCGGTACAATGAGCAGTTCTTC,few,TRBJ2-1,NA,TRBV4-1
CSATPQDEQYF,TGCAGTGCTACCCCTCAGGACGAGCAGTACTTC,few,TRBJ2-7,NA,TRBV20-1
CASSYSETSNYGYTF,TGTGCCAGCAGTTACTCTGAGACATCTAACTATGGCTACACCTTC,few,TRBJ1-2,NA,TRBV6-5
CASSQGVKSGGNEQYF,TGCGCCAGCAGCCAAGGGGTCAAAAGCGGGGGGAACGAGCAGTACTTC,NA,TRBJ2-7,TRBD2,TRBV4-3
CASSPIGQGATGELFF,TGTGCCAGCAGCCCAATCGGACAGGGGGCGACCGGGGAGCTGTTTTTT,NA,TRBJ2-2,TRBD1,TRBV4-2
CASSRAGGGTDTQYF,TGTGCCAGCAGTCGCGCTGGGGGGGGCACAGATACGCAGTATTTT,NA,TRBJ2-3,TRBD2,TRBV6-1
CAISDRGLTDTQYF,TGTGCCATCAGTGATAGGGGGCTGACAGATACGCAGTATTTT,few,TRBJ2-3,TRBD1,TRBV10-3
CASSLQDSASPLHF,TGTGCCAGCAGCTTACAGGACTCCGCGTCACCCCTCCACTTT,NA,TRBJ1-6,NA,TRBV6-5
CASSLRGGMAQYF,TGTGCCAGCAGCCTTCGAGGGGGCATGGCGCAGTATTTT,NA,TRBJ2-3,TRBD1,TRBV6-6
CASSAFGGTTYNEQYF,TGTGCCAGCAGCGCGTTCGGGGGGACCACCTACAATGAGCAGTACTTC,NA,TRBJ2-7,TRBD2,TRBV7-2
CASSQDITGGSYNEQFF,TGCGCCAGCAGCCAAGATATAACAGGGGGCTCCTACAATGAGCAGTTCTTC,NA,TRBJ2-1,TRBD1,TRBV4-3
CSVGTSGGATDTQYF,TGCAGCGTTGGGACTAGCGGGGGGGCCACAGATACGCAGTATTTT,few,TRBJ2-3,TRBD2,TRBV29-1
CASSSRGVAHPGANVRTF,TGTGCCAGCAGCTCCCGGGGGGTAGCCCACCCTGGGGCCAACGTCCGGACTTTC,NA,TRBJ2-6,TRBD2,TRBV7-2
CASSLSYRANQPQHF,TGTGCCAGCAGTTTATCGTACAGGGCTAATCAGCCCCAGCATTTT,NA,TRBJ1-5,NA,TRBV27
CASLRTETNYGYTF,TGTGCCAGCCTACGTACGGAGACTAACTATGGCTACACCTTC,few,TRBJ1-2,NA,TRBV7-9
CASSVSRGTGMYNEQFF,TGTGCCAGCAGCGTAAGCCGCGGGACAGGGATGTACAATGAGCAGTTCTTC,NA,TRBJ2-1,TRBD1,TRBV7-8
CSVEGGQGNTYEQYF,TGCAGCGTTGAAGGGGGACAGGGGAATACCTACGAGCAGTACTTC,NA,TRBJ2-7,TRBD1,TRBV29-1
CASSALAEAFF,TGTGCCAGCAGTGCTCTCGCTGAAGCTTTCTTT,few,TRBJ1-1,NA,TRBV12-3/TRBV12-4
CAGTNDRFSNQPQHF,TGTGCCGGCACCAACGACAGATTTAGCAATCAGCCCCAGCATTTT,few,TRBJ1-5,NA,TRBV9
CASNSGGHGYTF,TGTGCCAGCAATTCAGGGGGCCATGGCTACACCTTC,NA,TRBJ1-2,TRBD1,TRBV6-6
CASSSTLAGTSTDTQYF,TGTGCCAGCAGTTCCACACTAGCGGGGACGAGCACAGATACGCAGTATTTT,NA,TRBJ2-3,TRBD2,TRBV12-3/TRBV12-4
CSVVSPGQGAPYEQYF,TGCAGCGTTGTCAGTCCCGGACAGGGGGCCCCCTACGAGCAGTACTTC,few,TRBJ2-7,TRBD1,TRBV29-1
CASSQAWTSGGTYEQYF,TGCGCCAGCAGCCAGGCCTGGACTAGCGGGGGAACCTACGAGCAGTACTTC,NA,TRBJ2-7,TRBD2,TRBV4-3
CASSIGTVYEQYF,TGTGCCAGCAGCATCGGGACAGTCTACGAGCAGTACTTC,many,TRBJ2-7,TRBD1,TRBV12-3/TRBV12-4
CASTSPGGSDTQYF,TGTGCCAGCACCTCCCCTGGGGGCTCAGATACGCAGTATTTT,NA,TRBJ2-3,NA,TRBV28
CASSSDGGNTGELFF,TGTGCCAGCAGCTCCGACGGGGGGAACACCGGGGAGCTGTTTTTT,NA,TRBJ2-2,NA,TRBV7-3
CATSRDWGDYGYTF,TGTGCCACCAGCAGAGATTGGGGGGACTATGGCTACACCTTC,NA,TRBJ1-2,NA,TRBV15
CASSLWRWDRGVTEAFF,TGTGCCAGCAGTTTATGGCGATGGGACAGGGGTGTCACTGAAGCTTTCTTT,NA,TRBJ1-1,TRBD1,TRBV12-3/TRBV12-4
CSATRGLPNQPQHF,TGCAGTGCCACGAGGGGGTTGCCAAATCAGCCCCAGCATTTT,NA,TRBJ1-5,NA,TRBV20-1
CASSQDSSYYNEQFF,TGTGCCAGCAGCCAAGATTCGTCGTACTACAATGAGCAGTTCTTC,NA,TRBJ2-1,NA,TRBV3-1
CASSSVRGIGYGYTF,TGTGCCAGCAGCTCAGTCAGAGGAATAGGATATGGCTACACCTTC,NA,TRBJ1-2,NA,TRBV7-9
CAISDSGSYEQYF,TGTGCCATCAGTGACAGTGGCTCCTACGAGCAGTACTTC,many,TRBJ2-7,NA,TRBV10-3
CSASRGSADTQYF,TGCAGTGCTAGTCGTGGGTCAGCAGATACGCAGTATTTT,NA,TRBJ2-3,NA,TRBV20-1
CATSDFKGGPSPRTDTQYF,TGTGCCACCAGTGATTTTAAAGGGGGGCCCTCCCCACGGACAGATACGCAGTATTTT,NA,TRBJ2-3,NA,TRBV24-1
CSARGSGATYEQYF,TGCAGTGCTAGAGGTAGCGGTGCTACCTACGAGCAGTACTTC,NA,TRBJ2-7,NA,TRBV20-1
CASSPVSGEQFF,TGTGCCAGCAGCCCTGTTTCTGGGGAGCAGTTCTTC,few,TRBJ2-1,NA,TRBV5-6